This entry is about one T cell receptor (beta chain). The sample is drawn from a study of T cells in localized non-small cell lung cancer. Measured with immunoSEQ multiplex PCR; TCRdb has only the in-frame clones, and not every one. The top ten clones hold 30% to 35% of a sample with around 36,000 clones, around 79% of them seen once. V was clipped by 2 bases and J by 4 bases, with 6 bases between them. Germline CDR1 and CDR2: SNHLY and FYNNEI. The CDR3 contains 14 residues. The sequence derives from a woman aged 40 to 75 with stage II squamous cell lung carcinoma. The sample here was PBMCs, taken before any cancer treatment. J is TRBJ2-6 and V is TRBV2; D is ambiguous. The CDR3 region is CASSELLGANVLTF. As DNA, the CDR3 is TGTGCCAGCAGTGAACTACTCGGGGCCAACGTCCTGACTTTC.